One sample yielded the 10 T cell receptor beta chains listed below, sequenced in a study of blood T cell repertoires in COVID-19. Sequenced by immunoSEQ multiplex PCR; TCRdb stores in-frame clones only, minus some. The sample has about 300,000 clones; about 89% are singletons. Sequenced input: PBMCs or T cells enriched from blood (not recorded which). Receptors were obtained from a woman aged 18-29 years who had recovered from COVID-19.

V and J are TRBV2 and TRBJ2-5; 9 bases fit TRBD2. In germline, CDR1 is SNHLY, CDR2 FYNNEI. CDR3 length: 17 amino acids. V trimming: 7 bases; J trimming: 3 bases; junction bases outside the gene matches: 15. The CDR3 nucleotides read TGTGCCAGCACAAACCAAGGGGTAGCGGGGGATAAAGAGACCCAGTACTTC. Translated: CASTNQGVAGDKETQYF.

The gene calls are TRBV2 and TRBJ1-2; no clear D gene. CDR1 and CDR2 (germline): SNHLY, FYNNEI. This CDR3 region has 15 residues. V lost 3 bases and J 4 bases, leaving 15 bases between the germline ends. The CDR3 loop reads CASSDRPSLGYGYTF. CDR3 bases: TGTGCCAGCAGTGACAGGCCCAGTTTGGGCTATGGCTACACCTTC. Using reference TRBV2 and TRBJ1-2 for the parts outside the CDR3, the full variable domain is EPEVTQTPSHQVTQMGQEVILRCVPISNHLYFYWYRQILGQKVEFLVSFYNNEISEKSEIFDDQFSVERPDGSNFTLKIRSTKLEDSAMYFCASSDRPSLGYGYTFGSGTRLTVV.

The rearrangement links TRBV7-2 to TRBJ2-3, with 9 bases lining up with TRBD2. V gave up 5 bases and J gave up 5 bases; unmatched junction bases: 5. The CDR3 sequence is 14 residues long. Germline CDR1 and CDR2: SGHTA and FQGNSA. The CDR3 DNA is TGTGCCAGCAGCCTAGGACTAGCGTTAGATACGCAGTATTTT. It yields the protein CASSLGLALDTQYF.

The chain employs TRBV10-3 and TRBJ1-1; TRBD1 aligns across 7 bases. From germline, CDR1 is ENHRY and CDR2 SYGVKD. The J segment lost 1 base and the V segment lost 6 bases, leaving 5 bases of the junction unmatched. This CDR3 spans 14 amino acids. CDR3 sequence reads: CAIRATGWNTEAFF. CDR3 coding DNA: TGTGCCATCAGGGCGACAGGGTGGAACACTGAAGCTTTCTTT.

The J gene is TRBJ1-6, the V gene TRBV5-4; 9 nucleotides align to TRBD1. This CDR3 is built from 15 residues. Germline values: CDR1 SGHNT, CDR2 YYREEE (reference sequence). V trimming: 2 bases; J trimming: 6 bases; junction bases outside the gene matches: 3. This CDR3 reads CASSLRDRVNSPLHF. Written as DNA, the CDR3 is TGTGCCAGCAGCTTACGGGACAGGGTTAATTCACCCCTCCACTTT.

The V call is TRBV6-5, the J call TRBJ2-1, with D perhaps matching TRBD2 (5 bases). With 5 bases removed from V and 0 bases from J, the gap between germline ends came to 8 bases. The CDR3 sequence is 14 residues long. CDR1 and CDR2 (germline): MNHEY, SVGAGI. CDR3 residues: CASSIAGSYNEQFF. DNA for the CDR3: TGTGCCAGCAGTATCGCGGGCTCCTACAATGAGCAGTTCTTC.

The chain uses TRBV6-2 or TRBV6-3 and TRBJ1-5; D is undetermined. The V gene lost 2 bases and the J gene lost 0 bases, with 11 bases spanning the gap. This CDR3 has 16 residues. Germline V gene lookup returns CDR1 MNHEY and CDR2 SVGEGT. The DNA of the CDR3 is TGTGCCAGCAGTTACAAGGGAGAGCATAGCAATCAGCCCCAGCATTTT. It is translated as CASSYKGEHSNQPQHF.

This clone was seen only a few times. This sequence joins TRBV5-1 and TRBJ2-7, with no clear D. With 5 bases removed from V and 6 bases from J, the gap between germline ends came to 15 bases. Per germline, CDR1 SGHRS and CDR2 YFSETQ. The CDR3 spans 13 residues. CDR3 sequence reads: CASSLIQTGEQYF. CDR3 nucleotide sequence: TGCGCCAGCAGTCTGATACAAACGGGCGAGCAGTACTTC. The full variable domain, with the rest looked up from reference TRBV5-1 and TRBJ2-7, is KAGVTQTPRYLIKTRGQQVTLSCSPISGHRSVSWYQQTPGQGLQFLFEYFSETQRNKGNFPGRFSGRQFSNSRSEMNVSTLELGDSALYLCASSLIQTGEQYFGPGTRLTVT.

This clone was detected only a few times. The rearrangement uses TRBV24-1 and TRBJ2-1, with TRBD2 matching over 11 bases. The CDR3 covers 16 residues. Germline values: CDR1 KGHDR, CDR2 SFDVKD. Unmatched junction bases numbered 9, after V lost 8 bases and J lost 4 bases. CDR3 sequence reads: CATKGLGTSGYNEQFF. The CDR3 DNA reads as TGTGCCACCAAGGGGCTTGGGACTAGCGGATACAATGAGCAGTTCTTC.

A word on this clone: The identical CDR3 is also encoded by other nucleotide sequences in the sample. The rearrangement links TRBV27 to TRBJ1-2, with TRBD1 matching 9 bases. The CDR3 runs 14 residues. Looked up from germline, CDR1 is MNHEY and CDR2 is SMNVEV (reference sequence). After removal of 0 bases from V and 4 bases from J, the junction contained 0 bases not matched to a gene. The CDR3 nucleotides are TGTGCCAGCAGTTTATCGACAGGGGGCTATGGCTACACCTTC. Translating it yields CASSLSTGGYGYTF.